This T cell receptor (beta chain) was recorded in a study of cytomegalovirus exposure and HLA in healthy donors. Study observations and caveats: In an earlier analysis, productive rearrangement rates for most beta V segments clustered near 87% or 30%.

The CDR3 loop spans 18 amino acids. Germline V CDR1 and CDR2: KGHSH, LQKENI. Trimming removed 2 bases from V and 0 bases from J; junction bases left unmatched: 8. Worth noting for this clone: Its antigen is currently unknown.

In the PCR, 60 Vbeta and 13 Jbeta primers were used. The table came from immunoSEQ multiplex PCR; TCRdb's copy has only in-frame clones and leaves some out. The sample comprises 100,000 or so clones, 79% of which are singletons, and over 4% rests with the top ten. The sample consisted of PBMCs. This clonotype was sampled from a female donor in good health and CMV-seropositive. The chain has TRBV18 and TRBJ1-5; 9 bases fit TRBD1. The CDR3 here is CASSPLGWDRDSNQPQHF. The CDR3 coding sequence is TGTGCCAGCTCACCATTGGGTTGGGACAGGGATAGCAATCAGCCCCAGCATTTT.